This T cell receptor beta chain was identified in a study of blood T cells in healthy people across ages. The germline V and J ends were trimmed by 4 bases and 11 bases, with 18 bases remaining between them. The CDR3 sequence is 13 residues long. CDR1 is SGHRS and CDR2 is YFSETQ in the germline V gene. For the second PCR, which ran for about 7 to 12 cycles, a sample-barcoded 5' primer and a J-beta primer mix were used. TCRdb independently ran MiXCR on the 5' RACE reads; one entry per CDR3 protein. Of some 1.6 million distinct CDR3 sequences detected, about 31% appear once; the ten largest clones hold about 10%. Isolated per sample were at least 6.5 million PBMCs. Total RNA extracted from each sample amounted to at least 5.5 micrograms. With regard to this clonotype: The antigen remains undetermined.

Study observations and caveats: Aged donors had fewer naive CD4+ cells and lower diversity than long-lived donors.

This receptor was taken from a young woman in good health. The sample comprised blood. The gene calls are TRBV5-1 and TRBJ2-5; D is tentatively TRBD1 or TRBD2 (6 bases each). CDR3 in amino acids: CASSTTGGGEQYF. CDR3 in DNA: TGCGCCAGCAGCACGACAGGTGGAGGGGAGCAGTACTTC.